This T cell receptor (beta chain) was sequenced during a study of blood T cell repertoires in COVID-19. Overall study context: Some COVID-19 samples were acute and others convalescent; all came from the United States, Italy and Spain. The analysed material was cDNA or gDNA that came from T cells, B-cell-depleted T cells, or PBMCs.

CDR3 length: 14 amino acids. Germline CDR1 and CDR2: MDHEN and SYDVKM. V shed 6 bases and J shed 5 bases, with 14 bases lying between them. The protocol was immunoSEQ multiplex PCR, while the TCRdb copy is restricted to in-frame clones and leaves out a portion. The sample has around 120,000 clones; roughly 90% are singletons. Sequencing was performed on peripheral blood. The source of this sequence is a man aged 50 to 60 with acute or convalescent COVID-19. The chain recombines TRBV28 with TRBJ1-5; TRBD1 is a possible D gene (6 bases). In DNA, the CDR3 is TGTGCCAGCAGGCCAGGGGAAGGGTATCAGCCCCAGCATTTT. The encoded protein is CASRPGEGYQPQHF.